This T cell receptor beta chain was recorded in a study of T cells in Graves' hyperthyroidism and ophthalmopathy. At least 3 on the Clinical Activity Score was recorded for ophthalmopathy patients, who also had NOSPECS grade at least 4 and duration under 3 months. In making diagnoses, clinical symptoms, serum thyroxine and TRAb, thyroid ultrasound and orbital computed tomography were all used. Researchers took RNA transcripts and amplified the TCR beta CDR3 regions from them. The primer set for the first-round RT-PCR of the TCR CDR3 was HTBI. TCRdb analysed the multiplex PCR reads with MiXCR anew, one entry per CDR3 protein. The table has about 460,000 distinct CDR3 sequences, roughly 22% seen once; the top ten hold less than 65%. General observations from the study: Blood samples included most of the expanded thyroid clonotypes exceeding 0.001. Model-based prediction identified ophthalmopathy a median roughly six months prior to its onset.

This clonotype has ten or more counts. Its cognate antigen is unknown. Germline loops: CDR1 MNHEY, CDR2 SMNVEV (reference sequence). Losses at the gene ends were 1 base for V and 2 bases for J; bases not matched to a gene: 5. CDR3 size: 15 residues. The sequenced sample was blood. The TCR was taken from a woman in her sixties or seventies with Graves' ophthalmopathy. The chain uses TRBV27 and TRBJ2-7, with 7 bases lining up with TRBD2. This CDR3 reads CASSLYPSGPYEQYF. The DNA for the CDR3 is TGTGCCAGCAGTTTATATCCTAGCGGACCCTACGAGCAGTACTTC.